One and the same sample provided the 22 T cell receptor beta chains below, sequenced in a study of post-analysis software for immune sequencing data. Notes on the study in general: In patients, TRBV5-6, TRBV5-1 and TRBV20-1 belonged to five TRBV segments found more frequently than in controls.

These receptors have no identified antigens. Each TCR beta cDNA library carried unique molecular identifiers. From the PCR reads, TCRdb called clonotypes with MiXCR, one entry per CDR3 protein. Of approximately 440,000 distinct CDR3 sequences in the sample, 45% are singletons; the top ten hold around 10%. The sample was blood. The receptors derive from a girl under 18 with multiple sclerosis.

This clonotype was seen a single time. CDR3 amino acids: CAISEVRYNEQFF. CDR3 in DNA: TGTGCCATCAGTGAGGTCCGTTACAATGAGCAGTTCTTC. The rearrangement joins TRBV10-3 to TRBJ2-1; D gene uncertain. The CDR3 has 13 residues. Germline loops: CDR1 ENHRY, CDR2 SYGVKD. V lost 2 bases and J 4 bases, leaving 6 bases between the germline ends.

The rearrangement joins TRBV20-1 to TRBJ2-7; weak D call: TRBD1 (6 bases). This CDR3 is built from 16 residues. Trimming stripped 3 bases from V and 7 bases from J, with 25 bases between. Germline V gene sequence: CDR1 DFQATT, CDR2 SNEGSKA (reference sequence). This CDR3 is CSARPRGSSHLWEQYF. The CDR3 DNA is TGCAGTGCTAGGCCTAGGGGGTCCTCCCACTTGTGGGAGCAGTACTTC.

The chain carries TRBV15 and TRBJ1-4; D remains ambiguous. Germline values: CDR1 LNHNV, CDR2 YYDKDF (reference sequence). Trimming removed 3 bases at V and 5 bases at J, with 13 bases between. The CDR3 extends over 15 amino acids. The CDR3 loop reads CATSRDPGTNEKLFF. The CDR3 nucleotides are TGTGCCACCAGCAGGGACCCCGGTACGAATGAAAAACTGTTTTTT.

The V gene is TRBV12-3 or TRBV12-4, the J gene TRBJ2-1; D is unclear. The length of the CDR3 is 12 residues. Trimming cost V 7 bases and J 9 bases, with 13 bases left between them. The CDR3 reads CASTLGNGEQFF. CDR3 sequence (DNA): TGTGCCAGCACCTTGGGGAATGGTGAGCAGTTCTTC.

This chain uses TRBV19 with TRBJ2-7, with 10 bases lining up with TRBD2. After removal of 5 bases from V and 4 bases from J, the junction contained 5 bases not matched to a gene. CDR1 and CDR2 from the germline V gene are LNHDA and SQIVND (reference sequence). This CDR3 is built from 14 residues. Here the CDR3 DNA reads TGTGCCAGTAGTCTAGCGGGAGTACAATACGAGCAGTACTTC. The encoded protein is CASSLAGVQYEQYF. The full variable domain, with the rest looked up from reference TRBV19 and TRBJ2-7, is DGGITQSPKYLFRKEGQNVTLSCEQNLNHDAMYWYRQDPGQGLRLIYYSQIVNDFQKGDIAEGYSVSREKKESFPLTVTSAQKNPTAFYLCASSLAGVQYEQYFGPGTRLTVT.

This clonotype was seen a handful of times. The chain links TRBV20-1 to TRBJ2-1, with 11 bases that match TRBD2. CDR1 is DFQATT and CDR2 is SNEGSKA in the germline V gene (reference sequence). This CDR3 region has 15 residues. V gave up 5 bases and J gave up 4 bases; unmatched junction bases: 7. CDR3 amino acids: CSAHGRLAGYNEQFF. The CDR3 bases are TGCAGTGCTCATGGACGACTAGCGGGGTACAATGAGCAGTTCTTC.

The gene calls are TRBV10-1 and TRBJ1-5; no clear D gene. The CDR3 runs to 12 residues. The V end was cut by 10 bases, the J end by 4 bases, with 11 bases between. In germline, CDR1 is WNHNN, CDR2 SYGVQD (reference sequence). CDR3 nucleotides: TGCGCCACTCTCCTGGGTAATCAGCCCCAGCATTTT. Translated, it gives CATLLGNQPQHF.

Ten or more counts support this clonotype. V usage is TRBV28 and J usage is TRBJ2-7; no firm D call. The V end was cut by 6 bases, the J end by 3 bases, with 9 bases between. The CDR3 runs 12 residues. Per the germline V gene, CDR1 is MDHEN and CDR2 is SYDVKM. The CDR3 nucleotides are TGTGCCAGCAGATCCAGCAGCTACGAGCAGTACTTC. It translates to CASRSSSYEQYF. The full variable domain, in which reference TRBV28 and TRBJ2-7 provide the parts outside the CDR3, is DVKVTQSSRYLVKRTGEKVFLECVQDMDHENMFWYRQDPGLGLRLIYFSYDVKMKEKGDIPEGYSVSREKKERFSLILESASTNQTSMYLCASRSSSYEQYFGPGTRLTVT.

V is TRBV29-1 and J is TRBJ1-2; 7 bases agree with TRBD1. The germline gives CDR1 SQVTM, CDR2 ANQGSEA. The CDR3 has 13 residues. The J segment lost 4 bases and the V segment lost 3 bases, leaving 5 bases of the junction unmatched. The CDR3 protein is CSVERPGGYGYTF. CDR3 sequence (DNA): TGCAGCGTTGAGAGGCCAGGGGGCTATGGCTACACCTTC.

The V gene is TRBV24-1, the J gene TRBJ2-1; 7 nucleotides align to TRBD2. The CDR3 totals 16 residues. V lost 4 bases to trimming and J lost 3 bases; unmatched junction nucleotides: 8. The germline CDR1 and CDR2 sequences are KGHDR and SFDVKD. The CDR3 is CATSDWSRDYYNEQFF. In DNA form, the CDR3 reads TGTGCCACCAGTGACTGGTCCCGGGACTACTACAATGAGCAGTTCTTC.

J is TRBJ1-2 and V is TRBV29-1; 8 bases match TRBD1. CDR3 length: 16 residues. V was clipped by 0 bases and J by 7 bases; unmatched bases: 13. Germline CDR1 and CDR2: SQVTM and ANQGSEA. This CDR3 reads CSVEETGVSGHPGYTF. The DNA for the CDR3 is TGCAGCGTTGAAGAGACAGGGGTCTCGGGTCATCCTGGCTACACCTTC.

Details on this clonotype: The junction differs from germline at one of its ends, possibly a read error. The chain uses TRBV7-3 and TRBJ2-1, with 9 bases identical to TRBD2. The V gene's germline CDR1 is SGHTA and CDR2 FQGTGA. The CDR3 totals 17 residues. The CDR3 loop is CACSSAGGAGGPAEQFF. As DNA, the CDR3 is TGTGCCTGCAGCTCAGCCGGGGGTGCGGGAGGGCCGGCTGAGCAGTTCTTC.

The chain is built from TRBV5-1 and TRBJ1-1; D perhaps matches TRBD1 (6 bases). Germline CDR1 SGHRS, CDR2 YFSETQ. V lost 1 base and J 6 bases, leaving 13 bases between the germline ends. CDR3 length equals 14 residues. The CDR3 spells CASSLPGGQSEAFF. CDR3 DNA sequence: TGCGCCAGCAGCTTGCCCGGAGGACAGTCTGAAGCTTTCTTT.

This clonotype appeared a few times. The CDR3 reads CASRDLLLPNEQFF. Here the CDR3 DNA reads TGCGCCAGCAGAGACTTGCTGCTTCCCAATGAGCAGTTCTTC. The chain links TRBV10-2 to TRBJ2-1; D is unclear. Germline-derived CDR1 and CDR2 are WSHSY and SAAADI. The CDR3 is 14 amino acids. Trimming removed 6 bases from V and 6 bases from J, with 15 bases in between.

The chain uses TRBV27 and TRBJ1-6; unclear D gene. The ends were cut back, 3 bases at V and 7 bases at J, with 13 bases in the middle. CDR1 is MNHEY, CDR2 SMNVEV, per germline (reference sequence). The CDR3 totals 15 residues. CDR3 sequence: CASSFFDERNSPLHF. CDR3 nucleotide sequence: TGTGCCAGCAGTTTCTTTGACGAGCGGAATTCACCCCTCCACTTT.

The chain combines TRBV29-1 with TRBJ2-7; maybe TRBD2 (6 bases). V was pared by 7 bases and J by 5 bases, with 15 bases between. CDR3 length: 12 residues. CDR1 is SQVTM, CDR2 ANQGSEA, per germline. This chain's CDR3 is CSGGDFTHEQYF. Here the CDR3 DNA reads TGCAGCGGGGGGGACTTTACTCACGAGCAGTACTTC.

This clonotype was seen only a few times. The rearrangement uses TRBV28 and TRBJ2-5; possibly TRBD1 or TRBD2 for D (5 bases each). With the DNA end fitting TRBJ2-7 better, the J assignment may be wrong. The CDR3 length is 15 residues. CDR1 MDHEN and CDR2 SYDVKM come from the germline V gene. CDR3 sequence reads: CASSWGPQGTHEQYF. The CDR3 DNA reads as TGTGCCAGCAGCTGGGGCCCACAAGGGACCCACGAGCAGTACTTC.

This clonotype was seen once. The chain recombines TRBV25-1 with TRBJ1-2; TRBD1 agrees at 9 bases. J was trimmed by 4 bases and V by 5 bases; bases with no gene match: 11. The germline V gene encodes CDR1 MGHDK and CDR2 SYGVNS. The CDR3 is 16 residues long. The CDR3 here is CASSTSKQGAAYGYTF. CDR3 bases: TGTGCCAGCAGTACGTCCAAACAGGGGGCGGCCTATGGCTACACCTTC.

At least ten counts were recorded for this clonotype. The rearrangement joins TRBV10-3 to TRBJ1-2; D is undetermined. The CDR3 covers 13 residues. Germline loops: CDR1 ENHRY, CDR2 SYGVKD. V lost 4 bases and J lost 1, with 7 bases in between. This CDR3 is CAISGGNNYGYTF. The DNA of the CDR3 is TGTGCCATCAGTGGAGGGAATAACTATGGCTACACCTTC.

This clonotype was seen only once. CDR3 bases: TGTGCCACCAGTGAATGGGGCGAAAATAACATTCAGTACTTC. Encoded protein: CATSEWGENNIQYF. The chain employs TRBV24-1 and TRBJ2-4, with D perhaps TRBD1 (5 bases). Trimming pared 4 bases from V and 7 bases from J, leaving 13 bases between. CDR1 KGHDR and CDR2 SFDVKD come from the germline V gene. The CDR3 spans 14 residues.

The J gene is TRBJ2-4, the V gene TRBV6-2 or TRBV6-3; 7 positions match TRBD2. Germline trimming cut 7 bases from V and 8 bases from J; bases unmatched to any gene: 11. The CDR3 loop spans 14 amino acids. The germline V gene has CDR1 MNHEY and CDR2 SVGEGT. The CDR3 loop is CASTPGGGSYIQYF. As DNA, the CDR3 is TGTGCCAGCACCCCGGGAGGCGGGAGTTACATTCAGTACTTC.

This clonotype appeared a few times. The gene calls are TRBV5-1 and TRBJ2-7, with D tentatively TRBD1 (6 bases). Germline V CDR1 and CDR2: SGHRS, YFSETQ. V was shortened by 4 bases and J by 2 bases, with 16 bases between the two germline ends. CDR3 size: 15 residues. CDR3 nucleotide sequence: TGCGCCAGCAGCCCTAGCCAGGACAGAACCTACGAGCAGTACTTC. Encoded protein: CASSPSQDRTYEQYF. Together with reference TRBV5-1 and TRBJ2-7, the CDR3 gives the full variable domain: KAGVTQTPRYLIKTRGQQVTLSCSPISGHRSVSWYQQTPGQGLQFLFEYFSETQRNKGNFPGRFSGRQFSNSRSEMNVSTLELGDSALYLCASSPSQDRTYEQYFGPGTRLTVT.